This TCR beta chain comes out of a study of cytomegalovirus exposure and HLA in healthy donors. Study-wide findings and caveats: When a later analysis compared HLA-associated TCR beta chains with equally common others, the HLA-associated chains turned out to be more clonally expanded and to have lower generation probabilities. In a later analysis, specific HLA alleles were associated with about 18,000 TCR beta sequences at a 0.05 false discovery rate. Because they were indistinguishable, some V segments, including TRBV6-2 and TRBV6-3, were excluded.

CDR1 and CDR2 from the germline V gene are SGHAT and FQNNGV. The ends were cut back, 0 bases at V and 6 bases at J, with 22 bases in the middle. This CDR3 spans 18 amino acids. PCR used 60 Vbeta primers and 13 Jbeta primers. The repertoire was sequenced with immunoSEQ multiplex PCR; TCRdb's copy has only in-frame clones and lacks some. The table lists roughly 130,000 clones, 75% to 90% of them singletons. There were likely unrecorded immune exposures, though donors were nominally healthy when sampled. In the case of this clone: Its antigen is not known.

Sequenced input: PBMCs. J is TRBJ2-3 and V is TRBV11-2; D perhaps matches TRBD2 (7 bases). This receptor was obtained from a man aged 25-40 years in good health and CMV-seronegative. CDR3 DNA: TGTGCCAGCAGCTTAGAGGCGCGGGGGCGGGGGAGGTGGGATACGCAGTATTTT. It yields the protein CASSLEARGRGRWDTQYF.